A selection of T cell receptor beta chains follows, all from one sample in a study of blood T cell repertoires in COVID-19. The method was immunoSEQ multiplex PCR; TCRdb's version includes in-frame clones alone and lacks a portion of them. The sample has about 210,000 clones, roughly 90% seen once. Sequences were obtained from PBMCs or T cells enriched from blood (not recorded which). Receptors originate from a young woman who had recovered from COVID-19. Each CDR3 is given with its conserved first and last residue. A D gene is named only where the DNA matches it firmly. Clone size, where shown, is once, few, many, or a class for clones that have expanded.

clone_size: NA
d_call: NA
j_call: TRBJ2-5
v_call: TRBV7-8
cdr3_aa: CASSSGWQETQYF

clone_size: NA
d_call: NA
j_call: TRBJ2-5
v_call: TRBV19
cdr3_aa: CASSDLQETQYF

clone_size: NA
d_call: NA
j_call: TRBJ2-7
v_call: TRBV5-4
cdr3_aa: CASTFSDSGFHEQYF

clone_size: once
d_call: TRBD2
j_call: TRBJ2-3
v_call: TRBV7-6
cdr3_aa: CASSLVRGRPDTQYF

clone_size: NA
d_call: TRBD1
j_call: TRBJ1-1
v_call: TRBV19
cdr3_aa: CASRGGEGATEAFF

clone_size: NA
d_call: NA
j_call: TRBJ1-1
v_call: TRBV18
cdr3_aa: CASSPSRGENTEAFF

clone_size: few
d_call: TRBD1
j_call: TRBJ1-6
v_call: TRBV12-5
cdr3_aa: CASGLTGGSPLHF

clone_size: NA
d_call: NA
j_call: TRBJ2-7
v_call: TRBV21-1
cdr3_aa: CATRDTISYEQYF

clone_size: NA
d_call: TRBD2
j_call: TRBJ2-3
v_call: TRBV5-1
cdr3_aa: CASSLGLAADTQYF

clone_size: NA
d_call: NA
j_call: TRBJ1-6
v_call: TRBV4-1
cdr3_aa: CASSQVQVDSPLHF

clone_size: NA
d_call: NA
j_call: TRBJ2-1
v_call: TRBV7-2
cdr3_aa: CASSHRGGGPNEQFF

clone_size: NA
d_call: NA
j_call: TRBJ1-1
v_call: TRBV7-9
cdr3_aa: CASSFGTGSNTEAFF

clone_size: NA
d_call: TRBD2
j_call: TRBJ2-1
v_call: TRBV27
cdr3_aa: CASSLSYTGRGGNEQFF

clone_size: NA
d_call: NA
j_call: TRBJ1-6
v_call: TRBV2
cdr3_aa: CASSGQGLYNSPLHF

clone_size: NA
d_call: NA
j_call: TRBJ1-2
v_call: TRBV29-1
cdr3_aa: CSVAGQGQSNYGYTF

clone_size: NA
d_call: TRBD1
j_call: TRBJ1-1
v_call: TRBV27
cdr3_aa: CASSFRGHNTEAFF

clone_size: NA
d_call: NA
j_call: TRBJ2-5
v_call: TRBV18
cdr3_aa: CASSPLGAQETQYF

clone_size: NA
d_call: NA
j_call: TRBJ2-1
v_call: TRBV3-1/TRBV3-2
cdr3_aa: CASRAAGYNEQFF

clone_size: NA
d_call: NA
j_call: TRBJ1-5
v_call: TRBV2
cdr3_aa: CASSPSHTGNQPQHF

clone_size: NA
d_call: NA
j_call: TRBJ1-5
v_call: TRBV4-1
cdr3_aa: CASSQTGNIHQPQHF